This T cell receptor beta chain emerged from a study of blood T cell repertoires in COVID-19. Overall study: The samples span acute and convalescent COVID-19 from the United States, Italy and Spain. PBMCs, B-cell-depleted T cells, or T cells were the source of the cDNA or gDNA that made up the material.

Authors' data handling: Amplification of reference gene primers was used by the study to estimate nucleated cell counts. Assay used: immunoSEQ multiplex PCR; TCRdb lists only in-frame clones, some missing. Clonal size and the V and J genes are those of that table, whereas D and trimming came from the DNA. The repertoire includes roughly 50,000 clones, roughly 90% of them detected once, and over 15% sits in the top ten. With 4 bases removed from V and 7 bases from J, the gap between germline ends came to 11 bases. Germline V CDR1 and CDR2: SGHKS, YYEKEE (reference sequence). The CDR3 runs 13 residues.

The TCR was taken from a human donor in a cohort sampled during active COVID-19. The chain links TRBV5-5 to TRBJ2-2; D remains unclear. The sample taken for sequencing was peripheral blood. CDR3 nucleotides: TGTGCCAGCAGCCCCCCAGGATACGGGGAGCTGTTTTTT. It codes for CASSPPGYGELFF.